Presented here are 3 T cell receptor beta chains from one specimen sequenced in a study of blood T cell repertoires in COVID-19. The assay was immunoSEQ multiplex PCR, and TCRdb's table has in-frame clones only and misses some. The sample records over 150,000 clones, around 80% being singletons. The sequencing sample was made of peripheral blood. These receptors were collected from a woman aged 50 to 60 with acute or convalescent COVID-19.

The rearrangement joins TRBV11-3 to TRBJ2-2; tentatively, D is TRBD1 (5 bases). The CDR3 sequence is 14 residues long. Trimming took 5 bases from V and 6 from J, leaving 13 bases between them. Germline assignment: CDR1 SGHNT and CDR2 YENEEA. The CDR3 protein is CASSLTRAPGELFF. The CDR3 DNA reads TGTGCCAGCAGCCTAACCAGGGCTCCCGGGGAGCTGTTTTTT.

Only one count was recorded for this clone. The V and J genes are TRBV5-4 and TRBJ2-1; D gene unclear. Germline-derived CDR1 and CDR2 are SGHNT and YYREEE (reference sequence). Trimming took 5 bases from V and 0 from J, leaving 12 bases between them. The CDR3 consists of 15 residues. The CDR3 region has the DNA TGTGCCAGCAGATCCATAGATCTCTCCTACAATGAGCAGTTCTTC. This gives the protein CASRSIDLSYNEQFF.

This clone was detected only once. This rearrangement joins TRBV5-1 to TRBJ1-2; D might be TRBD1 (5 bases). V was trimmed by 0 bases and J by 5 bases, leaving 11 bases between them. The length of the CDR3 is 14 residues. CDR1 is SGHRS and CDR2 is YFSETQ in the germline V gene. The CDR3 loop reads CASSLEAGNYGYTF. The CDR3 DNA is TGCGCCAGCAGCTTGGAGGCAGGGAATTATGGCTACACCTTC.